The following is a T cell receptor beta chain sequence with its context. Its antigen remains unknown. The record originates from a study of a mutant IDH1 vaccine in newly diagnosed glioma. Study context: Sex distribution of treated patients was about 62% male and about 38% female; mean age was around 40 years. General study findings and limits: Pseudoprogression appears to have had no connection to changes in top peripheral T cell clonotypes.

Sample time point: week 5, during vaccination. Doses of 300 ug of mutant IDH1 20-mer peptide were given with topical imiquimod. There were new WHO grade 3 or 4 astrocytomas in the donors, and these were IDH1-mutant and ATRX-lost. Trimming left V 7 bases short and J 1 base short, with 25 bases between. Per the germline V gene, CDR1 is SEHNR and CDR2 is FQNEAQ (reference sequence). This CDR3 contains 18 residues. Here immunoSEQ multiplex PCR was the method, and the copy in TCRdb shows in-frame clones only, minus some. The sample contains tens of thousands of clones, approximately 78% of which appear only once.

The sequence derives from a man between 40 and 49 years old with glioma. The starting material was PBMCs, obtained from a glioma patient whose treatment included an IDH1 peptide vaccine. J is TRBJ1-1 and V is TRBV7-9; TRBD1 might be the D (6 bases). Written as DNA, the CDR3 is TGTGCCAGCACATATTGGAGACAGGCCCGACTTCCGAACACTGAAGCTTTCTTT. As protein: CASTYWRQARLPNTEAFF.